A selection of T cell receptor beta chains follows, all from one sample in a study of T cell responses to AZD1222 COVID-19 vaccine. Sequenced by immunoSEQ multiplex PCR; TCRdb stores in-frame clones only, minus some. The sample holds about 98,000 clones, 86% seen once. Sequences were derived from peripheral blood, sampled on day 0 of AZD1222 vaccination. These TCRs come from an adult in good health. Each CDR3 is given with its conserved first and last residue. The order of the fields is CDR3 protein, CDR3 DNA, clone size, V gene, J gene, D gene. D genes are given only for firm matches. Size is stated for part of the rows, as once, few or many counts, or as a class when the clone is expanded.

CSVSRNTEAFF,TGCAGCGTAAGTCGGAACACTGAAGCTTTCTTT,-,TRBV29-1,TRBJ1-1,-
CASSFRAQGIGGYTF,TGTGCCAGCAGCTTTAGGGCCCAGGGCATCGGTGGCTACACCTTC,-,TRBV5-8,TRBJ1-2,-
CASSLVIRAGDTQYF,TGTGCCAGCAGCTTAGTCATTAGGGCGGGAGATACGCAGTATTTT,few,TRBV7-6,TRBJ2-3,-
CASSLVPSHQPQHF,TGTGCCAGCAGTTTAGTTCCGAGCCATCAGCCCCAGCATTTT,-,TRBV28,TRBJ1-5,-
CATDNVGIGVQPQHF,TGTGCCACTGACAACGTGGGGATTGGGGTCCAGCCCCAGCATTTT,-,TRBV19,TRBJ1-5,-
CASSFSGAPDTEAFF,TGTGCCAGCAGCTTCTCCGGGGCCCCCGACACTGAAGCTTTCTTT,-,TRBV9,TRBJ1-1,-
CAQRGAGGYTF,TGTGCCCAGCGGGGGGCGGGAGGCTACACCTTC,once,TRBV30,TRBJ1-2,-
CASSFRQDYGYTF,TGTGCCAGCAGCTTTCGACAGGATTATGGCTACACCTTC,once,TRBV5-8,TRBJ1-2,-
CASSGLAPEQYF,TGTGCCAGTAGCGGGCTCGCCCCCGAGCAGTACTTC,-,TRBV19,TRBJ2-7,-
CASSQDSDRVYNEQFF,TGCGCCAGCAGCCAAGATAGTGACAGGGTGTACAATGAGCAGTTCTTC,-,TRBV4-3,TRBJ2-1,TRBD1
CASSRDTGELFF,TGTGCCAGCAGCCGGGACACCGGGGAGCTGTTTTTT,-,TRBV5-4,TRBJ2-2,-
CAWSVPGTGYSYGYTF,TGTGCCTGGAGTGTACCGGGGACAGGGTACAGCTATGGCTACACCTTC,-,TRBV30,TRBJ1-2,TRBD1
CASSTPTRQGYNEQFF,TGTGCCAGTAGTACCCCGACCCGTCAGGGCTACAATGAGCAGTTCTTC,-,TRBV19,TRBJ2-1,-
CSARDGTREFF,TGCAGTGCTAGAGACGGGACAAGGGAGTTCTTC,-,TRBV20-1,TRBJ2-1,-
CASRPPGLRTQIEQYF,TGTGCAAGTCGCCCACCGGGACTCCGGACTCAAATCGAGCAGTACTTC,-,TRBV12-2,TRBJ2-7,-
CASTYVTGGFYNEQFF,TGTGCCAGCACCTACGTGACAGGGGGTTTCTACAATGAGCAGTTCTTC,-,TRBV27,TRBJ2-1,TRBD1
CASSLAGRTMNTEAFF,TGTGCCAGCAGCTTAGCGGGACGGACTATGAACACTGAAGCTTTCTTT,few,TRBV7-2,TRBJ1-1,-
CASSYGTYEQYF,TGTGCCAGCAGCTACGGGACATACGAGCAGTACTTC,few,TRBV11-2,TRBJ2-7,-
CASSPGRYNSPLHF,TGTGCCAGCAGCCCGGGACGGTATAATTCACCCCTCCACTTT,once,TRBV6-5,TRBJ1-6,-
CASSALGWGYSGTEAFF,TGTGCCAGCAGTGCCCTCGGTTGGGGGTATTCGGGGACTGAAGCTTTCTTT,once,TRBV6-1,TRBJ1-1,-
CASSLTGVSYEQYF,TGTGCCAGCAGCTTGACAGGGGTCTCCTACGAGCAGTACTTC,-,TRBV5-6,TRBJ2-7,TRBD1
CASSDKERSNSPLHF,TGTGCCAGCAGCGACAAAGAAAGGTCTAATTCACCCCTCCACTTT,-,TRBV9,TRBJ1-6,-
CASGSGGAWDEQFF,TGTGCCAGCGGAAGCGGGGGGGCCTGGGATGAGCAGTTCTTC,-,TRBV6-5,TRBJ2-1,TRBD2
CASSLSGTGEETQYF,TGTGCCAGCTCACTTTCCGGGACAGGGGAAGAGACCCAGTACTTC,-,TRBV18,TRBJ2-5,TRBD1
CASRTGSSYNEQFF,TGTGCCAGTAGAACAGGGAGCTCCTACAATGAGCAGTTCTTC,-,TRBV19,TRBJ2-1,-
CASSQTGAGEQYF,TGTGCCAGCAGTCAGACAGGGGCGGGGGAGCAGTACTTC,-,TRBV7-2,TRBJ2-7,TRBD1